This TCR beta chain comes out of a study of CD8+CD57+ T cells in acquired aplastic anemia. Background on the study: Sorted CD4+ and CD8+ cells gave a mean 3.2 ug DNA, range roughly 0.19 to 30 ug.

Investigators profiled TCR beta VDJ and CDR3 from genomic DNA template. MiXCR was run by TCRdb on the reads, yielding one entry per CDR3 protein. The data contain approximately 120,000 distinct CDR3 sequences, roughly 40% of them singletons. In its sample, this clonotype was seen many times. Its specificity is not known. V was pared by 4 bases and J by 4 bases, with 8 bases of the junction left unmatched. The CDR3 is 14 residues long. From germline, CDR1 is DFQATT and CDR2 SNEGSKA (reference sequence). Findings of the study overall: Patients and controls shared 25 to 35 CD8+ CDR3 sequences, highly expressed in patients.

All sequencing subjects had displayed CD8+CD57+ cell expansion on flow cytometry. None of the patients had been given any therapy when their blood was sampled. The chain has TRBV20-1 and TRBJ2-5; 8 positions agree with TRBD2. This sequence originates from a human donor with aplastic anemia. The sample was sorted CD4+, CD8+, or CD8+CD57+ T cells (not recorded which) from PBMCs. For the CDR3, the DNA is TGCAGTGCTAACCTCGGGGGGGCCGGAGAGACCCAGTACTTC. Translating gives CSANLGGAGETQYF.